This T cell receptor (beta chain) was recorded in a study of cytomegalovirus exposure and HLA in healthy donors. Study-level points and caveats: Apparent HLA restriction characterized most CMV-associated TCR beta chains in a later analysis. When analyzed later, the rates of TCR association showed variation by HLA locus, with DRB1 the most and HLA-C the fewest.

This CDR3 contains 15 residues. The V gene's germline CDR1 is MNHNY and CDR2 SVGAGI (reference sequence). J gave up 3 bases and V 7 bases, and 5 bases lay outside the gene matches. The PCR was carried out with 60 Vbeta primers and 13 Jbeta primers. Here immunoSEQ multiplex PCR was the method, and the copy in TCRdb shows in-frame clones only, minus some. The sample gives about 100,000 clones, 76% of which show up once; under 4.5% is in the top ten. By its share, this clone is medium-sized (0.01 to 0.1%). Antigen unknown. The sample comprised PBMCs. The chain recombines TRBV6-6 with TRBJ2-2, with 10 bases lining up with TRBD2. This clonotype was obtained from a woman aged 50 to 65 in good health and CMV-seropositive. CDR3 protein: CASNLAGADTGELFF. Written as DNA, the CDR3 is TGTGCCAGCAACCTAGCGGGAGCGGACACCGGGGAGCTGTTTTTT.